This entry features one T cell receptor beta chain sequence. What it binds is unknown. Reverse transcription of roughly 0.5 to 1 ug RNA was performed with random hexamers. Each CDR3 protein gets one entry after TCRdb re-called the immunoSEQ multiplex PCR reads with MiXCR. The data hold about 120,000 distinct CDR3 sequences, with about 93% observed a single time. This specimen comes from a study of CD8 T cells in Susac syndrome. Study results and caveats: The authors acknowledged that their TCR sequencing and HLA analysis involved a relatively small number of individuals.

The CDR3 length is 17 residues. V lost 2 bases and J 4 bases, leaving 21 bases between the germline ends. Germline loops: CDR1 MNHEY, CDR2 SVGAGI. This receptor was obtained from a human donor with Susac syndrome. The sequenced material came from CD8+ T cells from PBMCs. The chain has TRBV6-5 and TRBJ2-7; tentative D call: TRBD1 (5 bases). For the CDR3, the DNA is TGTGCCAGCAGTTACCCCCCCGACAGAGATCGACATTACGAGCAGTACTTC. Its protein product is CASSYPPDRDRHYEQYF.